The rows below give T cell receptor beta chains drawn from one sample of a study of blood T cell repertoires in COVID-19. Clones were read by immunoSEQ multiplex PCR, and TCRdb kept only the in-frame ones, dropping some. The profile shows more than 100,000 clones, roughly 90% of them singletons. Sequenced material: peripheral blood. Receptor source: a woman aged 55-69 years with acute or convalescent COVID-19. Each CDR3 is given with its conserved first and last residue. Each record gives: J gene, V gene, clone size, D gene, CDR3 protein, CDR3 DNA. A D gene is named only where the DNA matches it firmly. Clone size is stated in some rows and not others, as once, few, many or a class when expanded.

TRBJ2-5	TRBV18	NA	NA	CASSPLGQLQETQYF	TGTGCCAGCTCTCCCCTAGGACAGCTTCAAGAGACCCAGTACTTC
TRBJ2-3	TRBV5-4	NA	TRBD2	CASTYTGLASTDTQYF	TGTGCCAGCACCTACACGGGACTAGCGAGCACAGATACGCAGTATTTT
TRBJ2-1	TRBV9	NA	TRBD1	CASSVATGQTDNEQFF	TGTGCCAGCAGCGTAGCTACGGGACAGACTGACAATGAGCAGTTCTTC
TRBJ1-2	TRBV6-5	NA	NA	CASMRRANYGYTF	TGTGCCAGCATGCGGAGGGCTAACTATGGCTACACCTTC
TRBJ1-1	TRBV5-1	NA	NA	CASSQGFGVNTEAFF	TGCGCCAGCAGCCAGGGATTTGGGGTGAACACTGAAGCTTTCTTT
TRBJ2-1	TRBV9	once	NA	CASSVAGTFGNEQFF	TGTGCCAGCAGCGTAGCAGGTACCTTTGGGAATGAGCAGTTCTTC
TRBJ1-2	TRBV27	NA	TRBD1	CASSLFRDSPYGYTF	TGTGCCAGCAGTTTATTCCGGGACAGCCCCTATGGCTACACCTTC
TRBJ2-1	TRBV27	NA	NA	CASSFYGGNEQFF	TGTGCCAGCAGTTTTTACGGCGGCAATGAGCAGTTCTTC
TRBJ1-1	TRBV18	NA	NA	CASSPAIQGGLMNTEAFF	TGTGCCAGCTCACCCGCCATTCAGGGAGGGCTCATGAACACTGAAGCTTTCTTT
TRBJ1-5	TRBV6-7	NA	NA	CASSVHRGNQPQHF	TGTGCCAGCAGTGTACACAGGGGCAATCAGCCCCAGCATTTT
TRBJ2-1	TRBV21-1	once	NA	CASSGCGTYNEQFF	TGTGCCAGCAGTGGATGCGGGACCTACAATGAGCAGTTCTTC
TRBJ2-1	TRBV11-2	NA	TRBD2	CASSSGGSSYNEQFF	TGTGCCAGCAGCTCCGGCGGGAGCTCCTACAATGAGCAGTTCTTC
TRBJ2-1	TRBV28	NA	TRBD2	CASSIQVSSGGGRQFF	TGTGCCAGCAGTATACAGGTGTCTAGCGGGGGGGGACGGCAGTTCTTC
TRBJ1-1	TRBV28	NA	NA	CASSRGLVGFVF	TGTGCCAGCAGCCGCGGACTGGTCGGGTTTGTCTTT
TRBJ2-1	TRBV15	NA	TRBD1	CATSTGQGPLPYNEQFF	TGTGCCACCAGCACCGGACAGGGCCCCCTTCCCTACAATGAGCAGTTCTTC
TRBJ2-3	TRBV6-1	NA	TRBD1	CASSGTGEFPTDTQYF	TGTGCCAGCAGTGGGACAGGGGAGTTCCCCACAGATACGCAGTATTTT
TRBJ2-5	TRBV6-5	NA	TRBD2	CASSILAGGPETQYF	TGTGCCAGCAGCATCCTAGCGGGAGGGCCGGAGACCCAGTACTTC
TRBJ1-2	TRBV30	NA	TRBD1	CAWGTGGTHGYTF	TGTGCCTGGGGGACAGGGGGCACGCATGGCTACACCTTC
TRBJ2-1	TRBV11-3	NA	TRBD2	CASSLGSGTRESSYNEQFF	TGTGCCAGCAGCTTAGGAAGCGGGACCCGGGAGAGCTCCTACAATGAGCAGTTCTTC
TRBJ1-4	TRBV20-1	NA	NA	CSARGEEKLFF	TGCAGTGCTAGGGGCGAAGAAAAACTGTTTTTT
TRBJ1-1	TRBV9	NA	NA	CASSLAGTPNTEAFF	TGTGCCAGCAGCTTAGCCGGGACTCCGAACACTGAAGCTTTCTTT